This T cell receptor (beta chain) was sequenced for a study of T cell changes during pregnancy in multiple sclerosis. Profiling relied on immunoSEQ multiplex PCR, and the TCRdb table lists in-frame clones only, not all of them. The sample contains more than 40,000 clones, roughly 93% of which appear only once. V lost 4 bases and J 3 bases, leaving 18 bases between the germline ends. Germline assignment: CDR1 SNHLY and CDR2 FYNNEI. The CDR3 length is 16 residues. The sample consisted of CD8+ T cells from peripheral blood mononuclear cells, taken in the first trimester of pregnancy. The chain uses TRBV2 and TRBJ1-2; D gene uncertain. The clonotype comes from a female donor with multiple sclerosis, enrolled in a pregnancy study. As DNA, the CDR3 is TGTGCCAGCAGTGTGGTTCTCGGAGGGAAGGACTATGGCTACACCTTC. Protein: CASSVVLGGKDYGYTF.